Listed below are T cell receptor beta chains from one sample, sequenced in a study of T cells in localized non-small cell lung cancer. TCRdb's copy holds only in-frame clones and misses some; the assay was immunoSEQ multiplex PCR. The sample lists some 22,000 clones; roughly 84% were seen once. This specimen consisted of peripheral blood, obtained before any cancer treatment. The receptors here all came from a man aged 35 to 70 with stage I lung adenocarcinoma. Each CDR3 is given with its conserved first and last residue. The D gene is left open where the match is weak. Where a row states a size, it is once, few, many or the class of an expanded clone; other rows omit it.

J | V | D | size | CDR3 | DNA
TRBJ2-1 | TRBV10-1 | - | - | CASIHDLNEQFF | TGCGCCAGCATTCACGACCTAAATGAGCAGTTCTTC
TRBJ2-5 | TRBV5-6 | TRBD2 | few | CASSLTSGGQETQYF | TGTGCCAGCAGCTTGACTAGCGGGGGGCAAGAGACCCAGTACTTC
TRBJ2-1 | TRBV10-1 | TRBD1 | - | CASSGRQGGGEQFF | TGCGCCAGCAGTGGTAGACAGGGGGGGGGTGAGCAGTTCTTC
TRBJ1-6 | TRBV5-1 | - | - | CASSLVGGLGSPLHF | TGCGCCAGCAGCTTGGTTGGGGGGCTTGGCTCACCCCTCCACTTT
TRBJ2-5 | TRBV27 | - | - | CASSLFGEIETQYF | TGTGCCAGCAGTTTATTTGGGGAAATTGAGACCCAGTACTTC
TRBJ1-6 | TRBV7-2 | - | - | CASSRARTDNNSPLHF | TGTGCCAGCAGCCGAGCTCGGACGGACAATAATTCACCCCTCCACTTT
TRBJ2-4 | TRBV4-2 | - | - | CASSQEAGSIQYF | TGTGCCAGCAGCCAAGAGGCGGGCAGCATTCAGTACTTC
TRBJ1-1 | TRBV2 | TRBD1 | once | CASGARDRGTEAFF | TGTGCCAGCGGCGCGCGAGACAGGGGGACTGAAGCTTTCTTT
TRBJ2-2 | TRBV5-5 | - | - | CASSLGQETSGELFF | TGTGCCAGCAGCTTGGGACAGGAGACGTCCGGGGAGCTGTTTTTT
TRBJ2-7 | TRBV28 | TRBD1 | few | CASSSPGTGSREQYF | TGTGCCAGCAGTTCCCCCGGGACAGGGTCTCGCGAGCAGTACTTC
TRBJ2-7 | TRBV6-6 | TRBD2 | - | CASSHELLAAYEQYF | TGTGCCAGCAGTCACGAATTACTAGCGGCCTACGAGCAGTACTTC
TRBJ1-1 | TRBV18 | - | - | CASSPYTSRDTEAFF | TGTGCCAGCTCACCTTATACGTCGCGTGACACTGAAGCTTTCTTT
TRBJ2-5 | TRBV5-1 | - | - | CASSLGTSQETQYF | TGCGCCAGCAGCTTAGGGACTTCCCAAGAGACCCAGTACTTC
TRBJ1-2 | TRBV13 | - | - | CASSQSGEGRSYGYTF | TGTGCCAGCAGCCAGAGTGGTGAGGGCCGCTCCTATGGCTACACCTTC
TRBJ2-2 | TRBV5-6 | - | - | CASSLVWGNGELFF | TGTGCCAGCAGCCTCGTCTGGGGGAACGGGGAGCTGTTTTTT
TRBJ2-7 | TRBV2 | TRBD1 | - | CASSFAPGQGRYEQYF | TGTGCCAGCAGTTTTGCCCCGGGACAGGGCAGGTACGAGCAGTACTTC
TRBJ2-5 | TRBV5-1 | TRBD1 | few | CASSPDRGGETQYF | TGCGCCAGCAGCCCCGACAGGGGTGGGGAGACCCAGTACTTC